This T cell receptor (beta chain) was retrieved from a study of cytomegalovirus exposure and HLA in healthy donors. The PCR ran on 60 Vbeta and 13 Jbeta primers. Some clones are missing from TCRdb's copy, which holds only in-frame ones; the method was immunoSEQ multiplex PCR. The sample shows under 130,000 clones, 55% to 75% of them seen only once. Germline V gene sequence: CDR1 PRHDT, CDR2 FYEKMQ (reference sequence). J was trimmed by 6 bases and V by 6 bases; bases with no gene match: 7. CDR3 length: 15 amino acids. Sequenced: PBMCs. The receptor comes from a man younger than 40 in good health and CMV-seropositive. The J gene is TRBJ2-1, the V gene TRBV13; 11 bases map to TRBD2. CDR3 protein: CASRFSGGAFNEQFF. The CDR3 DNA reads TGTGCCAGCAGGTTTAGCGGGGGGGCCTTCAATGAGCAGTTCTTC. Full variable domain (missing parts from reference TRBV13 and TRBJ2-1): AAGVIQSPRHLIKEKRETATLKCYPIPRHDTVYWYQQGPGQDPQFLISFYEKMQSDKGSIPDRFSAQQFSDYHSELNMSSLELGDSALYFCASRFSGGAFNEQFFGPGTRLTVL.